These 5 T cell receptor beta chains were all obtained from the same sample, sequenced in a study of blood T cell repertoires in COVID-19. Sequencing used immunoSEQ multiplex PCR; TCRdb keeps in-frame clones, though not all of them. The sample contains 60,000 to 95,000 clones, around nine tenths of which appear only once. The sample consisted of peripheral blood. These receptors all stem from a human donor in a cohort sampled during active COVID-19.

The chain carries TRBV7-3 and TRBJ2-2; TRBD1 is a possible D gene (6 bases). V was shortened by 5 bases and J by 4 bases, with 14 bases between the two germline ends. The CDR3 has 15 amino acids. The germline V gene has CDR1 SGHTA and CDR2 FQGTGA. DNA of the CDR3: TGTGCCAGCAGCATCCCGGGACAAGGCACCGGGGAGCTGTTTTTT. It encodes CASSIPGQGTGELFF.

The rearrangement joins TRBV19 to TRBJ1-3; unclear D gene. The CDR3 runs to 15 residues. Germline V gene data show CDR1 as LNHDA and CDR2 as SQIVND (reference sequence). V was pared by 3 bases and J by 2 bases, with 11 bases between. As DNA, the CDR3 is TGTGCCAGTAGTATTTCCAGGCAGCCTGGAAACACCATATATTTT. Its translation is CASSISRQPGNTIYF. The entire variable domain, with the rest obtained from reference TRBV19 and TRBJ1-3, is as follows: DGGITQSPKYLFRKEGQNVTLSCEQNLNHDAMYWYRQDPGQGLRLIYYSQIVNDFQKGDIAEGYSVSREKKESFPLTVTSAQKNPTAFYLCASSISRQPGNTIYFGEGSWLTVV.

The chain combines TRBV3-1 (or the pseudogene TRBV3-2) with TRBJ1-1; possibly TRBD1 for D (6 bases). CDR1 and CDR2 from the germline V gene are LGHDT and YNNKEL (reference sequence). The CDR3 loop spans 14 amino acids. With 3 bases removed from V and 5 bases from J, the gap between germline ends came to 13 bases. CDR3 DNA sequence: TGTGCCAGCAGCCAGCGGGGGGCAATTACTGAAGCTTTCTTT. As protein: CASSQRGAITEAFF.

This clone came up once. The CDR3 DNA reads TGTGCCAGCAGCTTGGACACAGCCCGAGGCTACACCTTC. Its protein is CASSLDTARGYTF. The rearrangement uses TRBV11-2 and TRBJ1-2; D might be TRBD1 (5 bases). CDR3 length: 13 amino acids. V was trimmed by 3 bases and J by 8 bases, leaving 13 bases between them. Germline V gives CDR1 SGHAT, CDR2 FQNNGV. The variable domain in full, completed from reference TRBV11-2 and TRBJ1-2, reads EAGVAQSPRYKIIEKRQSVAFWCNPISGHATLYWYQQILGQGPKLLIQFQNNGVVDDSQLPKDRFSAERLKGVDSTLKIQPAKLEDSAVYLCASSLDTARGYTFGSGTRLTVV.

The rearrangement links TRBV4-3 to TRBJ1-5; tentatively, D is TRBD1 (5 bases). Trimming stripped 1 base from V and 4 bases from J, with 11 bases between. The CDR3 is made up of 15 amino acids. In germline, CDR1 is LGHNA, CDR2 YSLEER. CDR3 protein: CASSQVFPGNQPQHF. As DNA, the CDR3 is TGCGCCAGCAGCCAAGTTTTCCCAGGGAATCAGCCCCAGCATTTT.